Detailed here is one T cell receptor beta chain. As to treatment: oral pan-JAK inhibitor, 5-10 mg twice daily. This entry comes from a study of CD8+ T cells in alopecia areata. Study-wide context: Affected scalp percentage determined the severity score of treated patients.

The CDR3 length is 14 residues. The V end was cut by 4 bases, the J end by 1 base, with 11 bases between. Germline V gives CDR1 SGHDT, CDR2 YYEEEE. After isolation, RNA underwent reverse transcription to generate cDNA as the sequencing template. Clones were read by immunoSEQ multiplex PCR, and TCRdb kept only the in-frame ones, dropping some. Found here are roughly 210,000 clones, less than 50% of them singletons; the top ten hold around 2.8%. The chain carries TRBV5-6 and TRBJ1-1, with D unresolved. The TCR originated in a human donor with alopecia areata. Sequenced material: CD4+ T cells sorted from blood, taken between weeks 36 and 40, from a patient treated with tofacitinib. CDR3 protein: CASSPWLKNTEAFF. For the CDR3, the DNA is TGTGCCAGCAGCCCGTGGCTTAAGAACACTGAAGCTTTCTTT.